Each of the 6 T cell receptor beta chains below was sequenced from the same sample in a study of blood T cell repertoires in COVID-19. The assay was immunoSEQ multiplex PCR, and TCRdb's table has in-frame clones only and misses some. This sample yields about 26,000 clones, of which roughly 89% are seen a single time; about 11% belongs to the top ten. Material for sequencing was peripheral blood. These receptors were taken from a man aged 65-85 years with acute or convalescent COVID-19.

This clone was picked up one time. The chain is built from TRBV5-8 and TRBJ1-2, with 10 nucleotides matching TRBD1. V shed 6 bases, J shed 8 bases, and the junction held 10 bases outside the gene matches. From germline, CDR1 is SGHTS and CDR2 YDEGEE. This CDR3 contains 14 residues. Written as DNA, the CDR3 is TGTGCCAGCACGAGACAGGGGGCTTCTGGAGGCTACACCTTC. Amino acid sequence: CASTRQGASGGYTF.

Written as DNA, the CDR3 is TGTGCCAGCAGTCAGACTAGCGGGAGGGTAGGAGATACGCAGTATTTT. It translates to CASSQTSGRVGDTQYF. The chain is built from TRBV3-1 (or the pseudogene TRBV3-2) and TRBJ2-3, with 14 bases that match TRBD2. CDR3 length equals 16 residues. The trim removed 6 bases at V and 5 bases at J, leaving 7 bases unmatched. Germline V gene sequence: CDR1 LGHDT, CDR2 YNNKEL (reference sequence).

The DNA of the CDR3 is TGTGCCAGCAGTGAAGGGACAGAAGGGCAGCATTTT. Translating gives CASSEGTEGQHF. V and J are TRBV2 and TRBJ1-5; tentative D call: TRBD1 (6 bases). Germline-derived CDR1 and CDR2 are SNHLY and FYNNEI. V lost 1 base to trimming and J lost 13 bases, with 11 bases between them. The CDR3 totals 12 residues.

This chain joins TRBV10-1 and TRBJ2-3; D not resolved. Deletions cut 0 bases from V and 2 bases from J, with 18 bases between. Per the germline V gene, CDR1 is WNHNN and CDR2 is SYGVQD (reference sequence). The CDR3 contains 18 residues. In nucleotides, the CDR3 is TGCGCCAGCAGTGAGTCGACTCCGAGAGGCCAAAACACAGATACGCAGTATTTT. This gives the protein CASSESTPRGQNTDTQYF.

The chain carries TRBV18 and TRBJ1-1; no reliable D call. Trimming pared 2 bases from V and 1 base from J, leaving 8 bases between. This CDR3 is 14 amino acids long. Germline V gives CDR1 KGHSH, CDR2 LQKENI. The CDR3 coding sequence is TGTGCCAGCTCACCAACGACTGAGAACACTGAAGCTTTCTTT. It specifies CASSPTTENTEAFF. Together with reference TRBV18 and TRBJ1-1, the CDR3 gives the full variable domain: NAGVMQNPRHLVRRRGQEARLRCSPMKGHSHVYWYRQLPEEGLKFMVYLQKENIIDESGMPKERFSAEFPKEGPSILRIQQVVRGDSAAYFCASSPTTENTEAFFGQGTRLTVV.

The chain combines TRBV4-3 with TRBJ1-3; no reliable D call. CDR3 length equals 16 residues. Germline V gene data show CDR1 as LGHNA and CDR2 as YSLEER. Between the trimmed V and J ends, which lost 0 bases and 2 bases, there was a span of 11 bases. The CDR3 coding sequence is TGCGCCAGCAGCCAAGATGTCAGTACCGCTGGAAACACCATATATTTT. Translation: CASSQDVSTAGNTIYF.